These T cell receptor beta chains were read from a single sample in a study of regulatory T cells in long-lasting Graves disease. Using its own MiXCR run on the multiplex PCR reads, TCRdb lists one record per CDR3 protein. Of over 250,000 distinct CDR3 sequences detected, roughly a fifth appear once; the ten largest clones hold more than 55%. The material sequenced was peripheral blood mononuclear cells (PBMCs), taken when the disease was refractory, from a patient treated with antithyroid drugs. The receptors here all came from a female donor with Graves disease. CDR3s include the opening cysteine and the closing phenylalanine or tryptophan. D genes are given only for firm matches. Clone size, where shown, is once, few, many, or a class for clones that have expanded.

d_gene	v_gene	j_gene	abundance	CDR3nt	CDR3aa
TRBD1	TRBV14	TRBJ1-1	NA	TGTGCCAGCAGCCTTTGGCCAGGGGGAATGAACACTGAAGCTTTCTTT	CASSLWPGGMNTEAFF
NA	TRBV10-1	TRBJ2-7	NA	TGCGCCAGCCAACTACTGGGGTTTTCCTACGAGCAGTACTTC	CASQLLGFSYEQYF
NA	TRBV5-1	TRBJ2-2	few	TGCGCCAGCACAGGAGGGGTGAACACCGGGGAGCTGTTTTTT	CASTGGVNTGELFF
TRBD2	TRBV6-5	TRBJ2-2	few	TGTGCCAGCAGTTCAACCGGACTAGCGGAGAACACCGGGGAGCTGTTTTTT	CASSSTGLAENTGELFF
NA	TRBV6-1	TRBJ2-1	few	TGTGCCAGCCTTTCAGCCCAGGACTCTCCAATTGAGCAGTTCTTC	CASLSAQDSPIEQFF
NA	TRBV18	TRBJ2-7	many	TGTGCCAGCTCATCAGGGGACGGGACCTACGAGCAGTACTTC	CASSSGDGTYEQYF
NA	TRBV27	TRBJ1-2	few	TGTGCCAGCAGTTTAACCGGGCCCTATGGCTACACCTTC	CASSLTGPYGYTF
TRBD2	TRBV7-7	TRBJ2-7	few	TGTGCTAGCAGCCACCCCCCGGGAGGGAGCTCCTACGAGCAGTACTTC	CASSHPPGGSSYEQYF
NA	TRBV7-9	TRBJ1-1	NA	TGTGCCAGCAGCTTGCCCCAACAATGGGGGATGAACACTGAAGCTTTCTTT	CASSLPQQWGMNTEAFF
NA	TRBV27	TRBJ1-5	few	TGTGCCAGCAGTTTGCCCCGAGGTCAGCCCCAGCATTTT	CASSLPRGQPQHF
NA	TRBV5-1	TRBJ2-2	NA	TGCGCCAGCAGCTTGGCTAATGTCGGGGAGCTGTTTTTT	CASSLANVGELFF
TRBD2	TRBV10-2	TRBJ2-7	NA	TGCGCCAGCAGAGTAGCGGGACCGGGCTACGAGCAGTACTTC	CASRVAGPGYEQYF
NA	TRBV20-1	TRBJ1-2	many	TGCAGTGCTAGGCCCCGGGACGGAATCTATGGCTACACCTTC	CSARPRDGIYGYTF